These 21 T cell receptor beta chains were all obtained from the same sample, sequenced in a study of T cells in Graves' hyperthyroidism and ophthalmopathy. Using RNA transcripts as the source, TCR beta CDR3 regions were amplified. First-round RT-PCR with HTBI primers amplified the TCR CDR3 region. TCRdb itself ran the multiplex PCR reads through MiXCR, one entry per CDR3 protein. The sample includes around 430,000 distinct CDR3 sequences, about 16% of them seen just once. Sequencing used blood. The receptors were gathered from a woman aged 30 to 39 with Graves' hyperthyroidism.

The genes are TRBV20-1 and TRBJ2-1; D gene uncertain. Germline V CDR1 and CDR2: DFQATT, SNEGSKA (reference sequence). This CDR3 comprises 12 residues. Trimming removed 1 base from V and 6 bases from J, with 7 bases in between. Here the CDR3 DNA reads TGCAGTGCTAGAGGAGACGGCAATGAGCAGTTCTTC. The encoded protein is CSARGDGNEQFF.

This clonotype has a count of ten or more. The rearrangement joins TRBV10-3 to TRBJ2-1, with 15 bases lining up with TRBD2. The CDR3 spans 17 residues. Germline-derived CDR1 and CDR2 are ENHRY and SYGVKD. J was trimmed by 7 bases and V by 0 bases; bases with no gene match: 4. CDR3: CAISESPGLAGGNEQFF. The CDR3, as DNA: TGTGCCATCAGTGAGTCCCCGGGACTAGCGGGAGGTAATGAGCAGTTCTTC.

This sequence joins TRBV6-2 or TRBV6-3 and TRBJ2-7; tentative D call: TRBD1 (6 bases). Germline CDR1 is MNHEY and CDR2 is SVGEGT. The CDR3 is made up of 14 amino acids. Trimming removed 5 bases at V and 1 base at J, with 12 bases between. CDR3 DNA sequence: TGTGCCAGCAGTCCAAGACAGGCATCCTACGAGCAGTACTTC. Translated, it gives CASSPRQASYEQYF.

There are a few counts of this clonotype. The chain links TRBV7-2 to TRBJ2-1; no clear D gene. V shed 5 bases and J shed 0 bases, with 11 bases lying between them. The CDR3 sequence is 15 residues long. Germline CDR1 and CDR2: SGHTA and FQGNSA. Here the CDR3 reads CASSGVVGSYNEQFF. The CDR3 coding sequence is TGTGCCAGCAGCGGGGTAGTTGGCTCCTACAATGAGCAGTTCTTC.

This clonotype was counted between two and nine times. The V gene is TRBV11-3, the J gene TRBJ2-2; TRBD1 matches 10 bases. CDR3 size: 16 residues. In germline, CDR1 is SGHNT, CDR2 YENEEA. The trim removed 3 bases at V and 5 bases at J, leaving 6 bases unmatched. CDR3 region: CASSLGQGRGTGELFF. DNA for the CDR3: TGTGCCAGCAGCTTGGGACAGGGGAGGGGGACCGGGGAGCTGTTTTTT.

This clonotype was seen many times. This chain uses TRBV3-1 with TRBJ2-4, with TRBD1 identical over 9 bases. This CDR3 is built from 14 residues. Germline CDR1 and CDR2: LGHDT and YNNKEL (reference sequence). J gave up 7 bases and V 3 bases, and 4 bases lay outside the gene matches. The CDR3 region is CASSHFDRGNIQYF. The CDR3 DNA is TGTGCCAGCAGCCACTTTGACAGGGGGAACATTCAGTACTTC.

This rearrangement joins TRBV2 to TRBJ2-1; D uncertain. The germline CDR1 and CDR2 sequences are SNHLY and FYNNEI. V gave up 7 bases and J gave up 0 bases, with 10 bases separating them. CDR3 length equals 14 residues. The chain's CDR3 is CASTYLTSYNEQFF. The CDR3 DNA sequence: TGTGCCAGCACCTATCTCACCTCCTACAATGAGCAGTTCTTC.

This clonotype was counted ten times or more. The chain combines TRBV10-2 with TRBJ2-3; 10 nucleotides align to TRBD1. Germline CDR1 WSHSY, CDR2 SAAADI. This CDR3 has 15 amino acids. V was pared by 5 bases and J by 3 bases, with 5 bases of the junction left unmatched. For the CDR3, the DNA is TGCGCCAGCAGTAGACAGGGGGCGAGAACAGATACGCAGTATTTT. Its protein product is CASSRQGARTDTQYF.

The V gene is TRBV5-1, the J gene TRBJ2-7; no clear D. The V and J ends lost 0 bases and 1 base respectively, with 8 bases between them. The CDR3 is made up of 14 amino acids. CDR1 is SGHRS, CDR2 YFSETQ, per germline. CDR3 sequence reads: CASSLAGPSYEQYF. As DNA, the CDR3 is TGCGCCAGCAGCTTGGCCGGTCCATCCTACGAGCAGTACTTC.

In this sample, this clonotype turned up many times. The chain recombines TRBV12-3 or TRBV12-4 with TRBJ2-5; no reliable D call. The CDR3 is 13 residues long. Deletions cut 6 bases from V and 0 bases from J, with 8 bases between. The CDR3 region has the DNA TGTGCCAGCAGCCTGACCGACCAAGAGACCCAGTACTTC. This codes for CASSLTDQETQYF.

This clonotype was counted only a few times. The chain is built from TRBV6-1 and TRBJ2-6; the D is unclear. Germline CDR1 and CDR2: MNHNS and SASEGT. CDR3 length: 16 amino acids. V was shortened by 2 bases and J by 2 bases, with 10 bases between the two germline ends. Here the CDR3 reads CASSELPPPGANVLTF. The CDR3 DNA sequence: TGTGCCAGCAGTGAACTACCTCCCCCTGGGGCCAACGTCCTGACTTTC.

The sample holds many counts of this clonotype. This chain links TRBV6-1 with TRBJ2-7, with D tentatively TRBD2 (5 bases). The germline V and J ends were trimmed by 4 bases and 3 bases, with 16 bases remaining between them. Germline V gene lookup returns CDR1 MNHNS and CDR2 SASEGT. CDR3 size: 15 residues. CDR3 sequence (DNA): TGTGCCAGCAGTGGCGGGTCTTGGTCTCTCTACGAGCAGTACTTC. It yields the protein CASSGGSWSLYEQYF.

The chain recombines TRBV15 with TRBJ2-7; 9 bases fit TRBD2. There are 15 residues in the CDR3. The germline V gene encodes CDR1 LNHNV and CDR2 YYDKDF (reference sequence). Trimming took 4 bases from V and 1 from J; bases not matched to a gene: 5. In DNA, the CDR3 is TGTGCCACCAGCATGGGACTAGCAATTTCCTACGAGCAGTACTTC. It encodes CATSMGLAISYEQYF.

This clonotype was counted between two and nine times. The chain recombines TRBV20-1 with TRBJ2-1; the D gene is possibly TRBD2 (6 bases). Trimming took 0 bases from V and 5 from J, leaving 14 bases between them. Germline CDR1 and CDR2: DFQATT and SNEGSKA (reference sequence). This CDR3 has 15 amino acids. CDR3 DNA: TGCAGTGCTAGAGATCACGGCGGGAAGAACAATGAGCAGTTCTTC. This encodes CSARDHGGKNNEQFF.

This clonotype was found many times. The chain uses TRBV20-1 and TRBJ2-1, with TRBD1 as a possible D gene (5 bases). The V and J ends lost 1 base and 1 base respectively, with 8 bases between them. The length of the CDR3 is 14 residues. CDR1 is DFQATT, CDR2 SNEGSKA, per germline (reference sequence). CDR3 sequence reads: CSARGDSSYNEQFF. CDR3 sequence (DNA): TGCAGTGCTAGAGGTGACAGTTCCTACAATGAGCAGTTCTTC.

This clonotype has a handful of counts. V and J are TRBV15 and TRBJ2-1, with 14 bases fitting TRBD2. CDR1 is LNHNV and CDR2 is YYDKDF in the germline V gene (reference sequence). This CDR3 spans 16 amino acids. V was pared by 0 bases and J by 9 bases, with 4 bases of the junction left unmatched. The CDR3 loop is CATSRDGLAGGLEQFF. The CDR3 DNA reads as TGTGCCACCAGCAGAGACGGACTAGCGGGAGGCCTTGAGCAGTTCTTC.

This clonotype was recorded at least ten times. V is TRBV11-1 and J is TRBJ2-1; possible D gene TRBD1, 6 bases. Per the germline V gene, CDR1 is SGHAT and CDR2 is FQDESV (reference sequence). This CDR3 comprises 14 residues. V lost 2 bases, J lost 9 bases, and 14 bases lay in between. CDR3 amino acids: CASSLRGSNGEQFF. The DNA for the CDR3 is TGTGCCAGCAGCTTAAGGGGGAGTAATGGTGAGCAGTTCTTC.

Ten or more counts support this clonotype. The chain joins TRBV2 to TRBJ2-7; no clear D gene. Deletions cut 4 bases from V and 3 bases from J, with 10 bases between. CDR1 SNHLY and CDR2 FYNNEI come from the germline V gene. The CDR3 contains 13 residues. The CDR3 here is CASSVVRSYEQYF. The CDR3 nucleotides read TGTGCCAGCAGTGTCGTGCGCAGCTACGAGCAGTACTTC. Drawing the rest from reference TRBV2 and TRBJ2-7, the complete variable domain is EPEVTQTPSHQVTQMGQEVILRCVPISNHLYFYWYRQILGQKVEFLVSFYNNEISEKSEIFDDQFSVERPDGSNFTLKIRSTKLEDSAMYFCASSVVRSYEQYFGPGTRLTVT.

A few counts support this clonotype. The gene calls are TRBV19 and TRBJ1-5, with D perhaps matching TRBD1 (6 bases). This CDR3 is built from 14 residues. Germline V CDR1 and CDR2: LNHDA, SQIVND (reference sequence). V was pared by 5 bases and J by 0 bases, with 8 bases between. The CDR3 loop reads CASSVTGSNQPQHF. The CDR3, as DNA: TGTGCCAGTAGTGTGACAGGTAGCAATCAGCCCCAGCATTTT.

The J gene is TRBJ2-1, the V gene TRBV19; D is uncertain. CDR3 length: 13 amino acids. Germline-derived CDR1 and CDR2 are LNHDA and SQIVND (reference sequence). Trimming took 3 bases from V and 9 from J, leaving 12 bases between them. The CDR3 bases are TGTGCCAGTAGTATCTCGACTTACGGTGAGCAGTTCTTC. Its translation: CASSISTYGEQFF.

This clonotype was picked up a small number of times. The rearrangement links TRBV7-9 to TRBJ1-1; tentatively, D is TRBD1 (5 bases). Germline V gene data show CDR1 as SEHNR and CDR2 as FQNEAQ (reference sequence). The CDR3 contains 13 residues. Trimming took off 6 bases at V and 3 bases at J, with 11 bases between the two ends. DNA of the CDR3: TGTGCCAGCAGAGGGGCTCTCGACACTGAAGCTTTCTTT. It translates to CASRGALDTEAFF.